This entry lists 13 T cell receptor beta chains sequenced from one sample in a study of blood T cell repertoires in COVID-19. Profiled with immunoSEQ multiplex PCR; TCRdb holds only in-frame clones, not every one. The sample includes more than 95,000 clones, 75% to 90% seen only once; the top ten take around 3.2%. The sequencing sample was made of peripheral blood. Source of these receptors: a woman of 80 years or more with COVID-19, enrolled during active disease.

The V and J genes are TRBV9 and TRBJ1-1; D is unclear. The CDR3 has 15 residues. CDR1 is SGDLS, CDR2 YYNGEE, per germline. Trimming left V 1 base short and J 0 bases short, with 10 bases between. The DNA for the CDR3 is TGTGCCAGCAGCGTAAGTCCCAGGATGAACACTGAAGCTTTCTTT. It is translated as CASSVSPRMNTEAFF.

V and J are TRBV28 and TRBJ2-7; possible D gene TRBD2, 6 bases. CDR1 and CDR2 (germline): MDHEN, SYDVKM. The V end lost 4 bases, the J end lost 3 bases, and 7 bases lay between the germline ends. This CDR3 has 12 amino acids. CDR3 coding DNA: TGTGCCAGCAGTTGGGGGGACTACGAGCAGTACTTC. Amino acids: CASSWGDYEQYF.

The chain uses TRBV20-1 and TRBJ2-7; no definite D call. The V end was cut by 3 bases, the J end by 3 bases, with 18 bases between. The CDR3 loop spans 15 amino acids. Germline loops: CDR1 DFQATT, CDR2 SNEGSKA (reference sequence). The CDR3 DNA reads TGCAGTGCTAGTGCCCCTAAAGGCGGAAACTACGAGCAGTACTTC. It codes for CSASAPKGGNYEQYF.

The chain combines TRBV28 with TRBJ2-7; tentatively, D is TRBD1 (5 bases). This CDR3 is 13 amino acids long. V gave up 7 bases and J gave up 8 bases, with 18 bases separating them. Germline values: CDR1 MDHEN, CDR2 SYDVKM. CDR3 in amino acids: CASKSRQGSKQYF. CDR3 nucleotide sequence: TGTGCCAGCAAGTCTAGGCAGGGCTCTAAGCAGTACTTC.

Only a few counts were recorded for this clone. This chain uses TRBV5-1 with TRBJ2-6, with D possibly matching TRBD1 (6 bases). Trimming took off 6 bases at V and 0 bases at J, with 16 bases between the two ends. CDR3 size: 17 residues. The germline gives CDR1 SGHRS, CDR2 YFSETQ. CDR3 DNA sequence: TGCGCCAGCACCCCGGGACACGGAATCTCTGGGGCCAACGTCCTGACTTTC. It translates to CASTPGHGISGANVLTF.

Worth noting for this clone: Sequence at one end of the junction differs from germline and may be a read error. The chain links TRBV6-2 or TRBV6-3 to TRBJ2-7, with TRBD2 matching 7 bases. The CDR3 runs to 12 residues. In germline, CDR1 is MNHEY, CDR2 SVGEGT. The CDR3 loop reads CASSKDSRLALF. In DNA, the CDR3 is TGTGCCAGCAGTAAGGATTCACGACTAGCTCTTTTC.

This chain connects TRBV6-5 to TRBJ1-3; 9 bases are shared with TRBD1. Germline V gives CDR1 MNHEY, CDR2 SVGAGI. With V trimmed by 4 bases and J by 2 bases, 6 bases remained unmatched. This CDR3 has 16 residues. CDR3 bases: TGTGCCAGCAGTTCACCCGGGACAGGGACTGGAAACACCATATATTTT. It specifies CASSSPGTGTGNTIYF.

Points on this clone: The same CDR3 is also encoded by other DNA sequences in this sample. CDR3 protein: CASSDAVGEGAEAFF. In DNA form, the CDR3 reads TGTGCCAGCAGTGACGCTGTGGGAGAGGGGGCCGAAGCTTTCTTT. The chain carries TRBV28 and TRBJ1-1; 7 positions agree with TRBD1. V was pared by 5 bases and J by 8 bases, with 14 bases of the junction left unmatched. The CDR3 loop spans 15 amino acids. Germline V gene lookup returns CDR1 MDHEN and CDR2 SYDVKM.

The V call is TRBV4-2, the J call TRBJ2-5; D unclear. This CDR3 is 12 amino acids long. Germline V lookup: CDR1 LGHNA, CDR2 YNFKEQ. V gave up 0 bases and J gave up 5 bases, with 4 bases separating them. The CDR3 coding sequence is TGTGCCAGCAGCCAAGATCGGGAGACCCAGTACTTC. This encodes CASSQDRETQYF.

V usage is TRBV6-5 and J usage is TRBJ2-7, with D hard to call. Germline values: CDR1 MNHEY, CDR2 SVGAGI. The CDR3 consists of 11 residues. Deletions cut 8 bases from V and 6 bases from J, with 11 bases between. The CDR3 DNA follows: TGTGCCAGCCGCGGCGAGTTCGAGCAGTACTTC. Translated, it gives CASRGEFEQYF.

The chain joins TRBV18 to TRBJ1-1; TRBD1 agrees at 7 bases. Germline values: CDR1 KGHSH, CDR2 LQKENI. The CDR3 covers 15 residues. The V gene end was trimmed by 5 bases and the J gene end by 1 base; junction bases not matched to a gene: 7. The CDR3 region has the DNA TGTGCCAGCTCAGACTTTCAGGGGGGGAACACTGAAGCTTTCTTT. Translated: CASSDFQGGNTEAFF.

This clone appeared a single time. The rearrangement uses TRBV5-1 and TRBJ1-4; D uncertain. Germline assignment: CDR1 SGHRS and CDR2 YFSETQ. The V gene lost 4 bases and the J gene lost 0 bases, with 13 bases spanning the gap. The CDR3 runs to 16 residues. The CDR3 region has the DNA TGCGCCAGCAGCCTAGGACCGGGAGCAACTAATGAAAAACTGTTTTTT. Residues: CASSLGPGATNEKLFF.

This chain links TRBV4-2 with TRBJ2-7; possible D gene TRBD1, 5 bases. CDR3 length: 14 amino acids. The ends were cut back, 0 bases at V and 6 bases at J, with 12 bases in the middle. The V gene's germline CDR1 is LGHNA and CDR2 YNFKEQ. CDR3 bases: TGTGCCAGCAGCCAAGACAGGGAAGTGAGCGAGCAGTACTTC. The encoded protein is CASSQDREVSEQYF.